This T cell receptor (beta chain) stems from a study of tumor-infiltrating lymphocytes in primary liver carcinoma. Overall study context: The tumors, T1-T3 N0M0 lesions, were about 4.2 to 11 cm across.

TCR beta cDNA was prepared out of 500 ng total RNA by means of a constant-region primer. Libraries covering TCR beta were generated through three nested multiplex PCR rounds (using a slightly modified ARM-PCR). PCR rounds one and two used TRBV1-TRBV30 forward primers with a C-beta reverse primer for roughly 9 cycles each. Using its own MiXCR run on the multiplex PCR reads, TCRdb lists one record per CDR3 protein. The sample records about 310,000 distinct CDR3 sequences, about three fifths being singletons. This clonotype showed up many times. No antigen is known for it. Overall study findings and caveats: Paired tumor-adjacent and tumor-blood samples overlapped less than tumor region pairs did.

This CDR3 region has 14 residues. The V gene end was trimmed by 6 bases and the J gene end by 3 bases; junction bases not matched to a gene: 9. The germline V gene has CDR1 SQVTM and CDR2 ANQGSEA. Unsorted whole blood served as the source of blood RNA, and germline DNA was extracted as well. It was before surgery that approximately 4 milliliters of peripheral blood were collected. This sequence joins TRBV29-1 and TRBJ2-5, with 8 bases identical to TRBD2. The clonotype was recovered from a woman aged 30 to 39 with primary liver carcinoma and hepatitis B virus infection. Sample: peripheral blood. CDR3 amino acids: CSVLSPGGKETQYF. As DNA, the CDR3 is TGCAGCGTCCTTTCTCCGGGAGGGAAAGAGACCCAGTACTTC.